Following are 5 T cell receptor beta chains from one sample sequenced in a study of blood T cell repertoires in COVID-19. The protocol was immunoSEQ multiplex PCR, while the TCRdb copy is restricted to in-frame clones and leaves out a portion. Of 40,000 to 50,000 clones listed, over 75% are singletons. The sequenced material came from peripheral blood. The receptors stem from a man aged 40-55 years with active or convalescent COVID-19.

Only a few counts were recorded for this clone. The chain uses TRBV9 and TRBJ1-6; 7 bases line up with TRBD1. CDR1 SGDLS and CDR2 YYNGEE come from the germline V gene. CDR3 size: 15 residues. The V and J ends lost 4 bases and 10 bases, in that order; junction bases with no gene match: 11. This CDR3 is CASSSNQGGSSPLHF. Here the CDR3 DNA reads TGTGCCAGCAGCTCCAACCAGGGGGGTAGCTCACCCCTCCACTTT.

The V gene is TRBV5-1, the J gene TRBJ1-4; D possibly corresponds to TRBD1 (6 bases). Germline V gene lookup returns CDR1 SGHRS and CDR2 YFSETQ. V dropped 4 bases and J dropped 1 base, with 14 bases sitting between them. The CDR3 length is 16 residues. The CDR3 DNA follows: TGCGCCAGCAGCCTTGGGGACACCAGAACTAATGAAAAACTGTTTTTT. It codes for CASSLGDTRTNEKLFF. Combining the CDR3 with reference TRBV5-1 and TRBJ1-4 gives the whole variable domain KAGVTQTPRYLIKTRGQQVTLSCSPISGHRSVSWYQQTPGQGLQFLFEYFSETQRNKGNFPGRFSGRQFSNSRSEMNVSTLELGDSALYLCASSLGDTRTNEKLFFGSGTQLSVL.

V is TRBV6-5 and J is TRBJ1-3, with 7 bases that match TRBD1. CDR1 is MNHEY, CDR2 SVGAGI, per germline. Trimming cost V 5 bases and J 0 bases; bases outside gene matches: 4. CDR3 length equals 15 residues. In DNA, the CDR3 is TGTGCCAGCAGTCCGACAGGGATCTCTGGAAACACCATATATTTT. As protein: CASSPTGISGNTIYF.

The chain couples TRBV18 to TRBJ1-2; D may be TRBD1 (6 bases). V lost 0 bases and J 4 bases, leaving 9 bases between the germline ends. Germline V gene lookup returns CDR1 KGHSH and CDR2 LQKENI. This CDR3 has 14 residues. The CDR3: CASSPPNRAYGYTF. The CDR3 DNA reads as TGTGCCAGCTCACCACCGAACAGGGCCTATGGCTACACCTTC.

This clone was seen a handful of times. The chain couples TRBV7-2 to TRBJ1-6, with D perhaps matching TRBD1 (6 bases). V lost 5 bases, J lost 9 bases, and 8 bases lay in between. The CDR3 covers 12 residues. Germline CDR1 and CDR2: SGHTA and FQGNSA. CDR3 DNA: TGTGCCAGCAGCAACAGGGTTTCACCCCTCCACTTT. It codes for CASSNRVSPLHF. The full variable domain, completed using reference TRBV7-2 and TRBJ1-6, is GAGVSQSPSNKVTEKGKDVELRCDPISGHTALYWYRQSLGQGLEFLIYFQGNSAPDKSGLPSDRFSAERTGGSVSTLTIQRTQQEDSAVYLCASSNRVSPLHFGNGTRLTVT.